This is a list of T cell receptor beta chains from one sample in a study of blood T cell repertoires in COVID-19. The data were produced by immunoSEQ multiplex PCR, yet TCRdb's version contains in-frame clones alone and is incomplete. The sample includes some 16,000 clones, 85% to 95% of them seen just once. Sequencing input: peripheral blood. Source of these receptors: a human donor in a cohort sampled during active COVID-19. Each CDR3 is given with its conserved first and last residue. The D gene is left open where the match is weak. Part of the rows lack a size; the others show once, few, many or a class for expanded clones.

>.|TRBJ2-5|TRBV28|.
TGTGCCAGCAGTCTGAAGACTTCTGAACAAGAGACCCAGTACTTC
CASSLKTSEQETQYF
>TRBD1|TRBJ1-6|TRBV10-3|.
TGTGCCATCAGTGACCCGGGGACAGACAATTCACCCCTCCACTTT
CAISDPGTDNSPLHF
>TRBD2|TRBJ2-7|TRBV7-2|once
TGTGCCAGCAGCTCAAGGACTAGCGGGAGGAGAGAGCAGTACTTC
CASSSRTSGRREQYF
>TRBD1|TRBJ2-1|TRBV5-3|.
TGTGCCAGAAGCACTCCGGGACAGGGAGGCCGCAGCTCCTACAATGAGCAGTTCTTC
CARSTPGQGGRSSYNEQFF
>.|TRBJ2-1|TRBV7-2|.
TGTGCCAGCAGCTTAAGAGCGCGGGGATTATCCAATGAGCAGTTCTTC
CASSLRARGLSNEQFF
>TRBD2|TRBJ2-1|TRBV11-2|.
TGTGCCAGCAGCCCCTCCGTAGCGGGATCCCACAATGAGCAGTTCTTC
CASSPSVAGSHNEQFF
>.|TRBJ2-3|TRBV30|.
TGTGCCTGGGAATCCTTTTCCCCTTCGGGGGTTCTCACAGATACGCAGTATTTT
CAWESFSPSGVLTDTQYF
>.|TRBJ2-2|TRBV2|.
TGTGCCAGCAGGCGGGGAGGGAACACCGGGGAGCTGTTTTTT
CASRRGGNTGELFF
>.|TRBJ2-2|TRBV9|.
TGTGCCAGCAGCTGGACAGAAGGCACCGGGGAGCTGTTTTTT
CASSWTEGTGELFF
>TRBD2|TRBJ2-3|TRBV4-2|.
TGTGCCAGCAGCCAAGCTAGCGGGGGGGCAGATACGCAGTATTTT
CASSQASGGADTQYF
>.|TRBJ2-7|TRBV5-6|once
TGTGCCAGCAGCCCCCTATTGAGCTACGAGCAGTACTTC
CASSPLLSYEQYF
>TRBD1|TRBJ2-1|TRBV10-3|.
TGTGCCATCAGTTATTATAGGACAGGGGAGGGAAATGAGCAGTTCTTC
CAISYYRTGEGNEQFF
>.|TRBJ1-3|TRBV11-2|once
TGTGCCAGCAGCCCGGGTGGGAACACCATATATTTT
CASSPGGNTIYF
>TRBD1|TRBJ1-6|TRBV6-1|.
TGTGCCAGCAGTGCCGAAGGACAGGGCTATAATTCACCCCTCCACTTT
CASSAEGQGYNSPLHF
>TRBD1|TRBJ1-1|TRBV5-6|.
TGTGCCAGCAGCTGGCGGGACAGGGGAGCTTTCTTT
CASSWRDRGAFF
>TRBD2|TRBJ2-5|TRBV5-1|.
TGCGCCAGCAGCTCGATGACTAGCGGTCCGCAAGAGACCCAGTACTTC
CASSSMTSGPQETQYF
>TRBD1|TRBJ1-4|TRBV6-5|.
TGTGCCAGCAGTTGGACAGGCCCTAATGAAAAACTGTTTTTT
CASSWTGPNEKLFF
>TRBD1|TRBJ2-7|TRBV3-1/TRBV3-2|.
TGTGCCAGCAGCCCCTCTGGGACAGCGTTGGCAACCAGATCCTACGAGCAGTACTTC
CASSPSGTALATRSYEQYF
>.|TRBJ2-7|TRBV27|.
TGTGCCAGCAGTTTATTTACTAGTCCCATCTACGAGCAGTACTTC
CASSLFTSPIYEQYF
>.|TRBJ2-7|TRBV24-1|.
TGTGCCACCAGTGATTTTCGGGAGCAGTACTTC
CATSDFREQYF
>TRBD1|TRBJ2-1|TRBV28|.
TGTGCCAGCAATCAGGGGGCTAACAATGAGCAGTTCTTC
CASNQGANNEQFF
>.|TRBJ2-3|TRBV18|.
TGTGCCAGCTCACCAAACGCGGGGGCCCCCTCTAGCACAGATACGCAGTATTTT
CASSPNAGAPSSTDTQYF
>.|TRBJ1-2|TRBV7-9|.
TGTGCCAGCAGCTTAGGGGGAGTTGATGGCTACACCTTC
CASSLGGVDGYTF
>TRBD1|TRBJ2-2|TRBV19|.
TGTGCCAGTAGTATAGCTCGGACAGGTGCCGGGGAGCTGTTTTTT
CASSIARTGAGELFF
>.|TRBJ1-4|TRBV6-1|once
TGTGCCAGCAGTGATACCGGGACATCGGATGAAAAACTGTTTTTT
CASSDTGTSDEKLFF
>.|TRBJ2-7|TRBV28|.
TGTGCCAGCTCGATGGGACTGAGCTCCTACGAGCAGTACTTC
CASSMGLSSYEQYF
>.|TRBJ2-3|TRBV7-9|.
TGTGCCAGCAGCTTATATCCAGATACGCAGTATTTT
CASSLYPDTQYF
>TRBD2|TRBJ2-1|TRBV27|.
TGTGCCAGCAGTCAATTAGCGGGAGGGAGTGGTGAGCAGTTCTTC
CASSQLAGGSGEQFF